What follows is one T cell receptor (beta chain) and its context. Its antigen is still unknown. Terminally differentiated effector memory CD45RA+ cells were left out of the naive CD8 fraction, which was CD45RO-negative and positively selected for CCR7. This sample was taken from a study of shared clonotypes between healthy human individuals. Study-wide context: Every donor yielded three CD4 naive, three CD4 memory, two CD8 naive and one CD8 memory plate.

Study processing details: Filtering differed because ImmunoSEQ produced junction-only sequences that carried no quality scores. TCRdb's copy holds only in-frame clones and misses some; the assay was immunoSEQ multiplex PCR. The V and J calls and clone size are taken from that table; D and trimming were inferred from the DNA. The sample includes about 600,000 clones, 98% of them seen just once. Study findings and constraints: A limitation of the genetic and exposure-history diversity represented arose from few donors. Several donors showed sharing of approximately 5% of naive CD4 clonotypes.

The CDR3 runs 16 residues. V dropped 2 bases and J dropped 6; count of bases not matched to a gene: 8. From germline, CDR1 is SGHVS and CDR2 FQNEAQ. The specimen sequenced was naive CD8+ T cells sorted from blood. The sequence came from a young man in good health. V is TRBV7-8 and J is TRBJ2-1, with 9 bases that match TRBD2. Here the CDR3 reads CASSLLAGSSGNEQFF. CDR3 in DNA: TGTGCCAGCAGCTTACTAGCGGGATCTTCAGGCAATGAGCAGTTCTTC.